The rows below give T cell receptor beta chains drawn from one sample of a study of blood T cell repertoires in COVID-19. Using immunoSEQ multiplex PCR, the repertoire was profiled, and TCRdb retains in-frame clones only, with some absent. Found here are 210,000 or so clones, roughly nine tenths of them singletons; the top ten hold more than 10%. Specimen: PBMCs or T cells enriched from blood (not recorded which). The origin of the receptors is a man between 25 and 39 years old who had recovered from COVID-19. Each CDR3 is given with its conserved first and last residue. Fields, in order: V gene, J gene, D gene, clone size, CDR3 protein, CDR3 DNA. D genes are given only for firm matches. Expanded clones are given a class, and other clones once, few, many or no size at all.

>TRBV10-3|TRBJ1-5|-|-
CAISVRDQPQHF
TGTGCCATCAGTGTGCGTGATCAGCCCCAGCATTTT
>TRBV5-6|TRBJ2-3|-|-
CASSLEILVDTQYF
TGTGCCAGCAGCTTGGAAATTCTCGTGGATACGCAGTATTTT
>TRBV18|TRBJ1-2|-|-
CASSPGLGTSENYGYTF
TGTGCCAGCTCACCGGGCTTGGGGACAAGTGAAAACTATGGCTACACCTTC
>TRBV27|TRBJ1-1|-|-
CASRGEGVRTEAFF
TGTGCCAGCAGAGGGGAGGGCGTAAGGACTGAAGCTTTCTTT
>TRBV9|TRBJ2-7|TRBD2|-
CASSVGLAGDAGEQYF
TGTGCCAGCAGCGTGGGACTAGCGGGAGATGCCGGGGAGCAGTACTTC
>TRBV9|TRBJ1-1|TRBD1|-
CASSGTGGLFRAFF
TGTGCCAGCAGCGGGACAGGGGGTTTATTTAGAGCTTTCTTT
>TRBV10-3|TRBJ2-7|TRBD2|-
CAIGTSGDYEQYF
TGTGCCATCGGAACTAGCGGAGACTACGAGCAGTACTTC
>TRBV9|TRBJ1-1|-|few
CASSADGEGTEAFF
TGTGCCAGCAGCGCGGACGGGGAAGGCACTGAAGCTTTCTTT
>TRBV6-1|TRBJ2-7|-|-
CASLLTGEGFEQYF
TGTGCCAGCCTGTTAACGGGAGAAGGTTTCGAGCAGTACTTC
>TRBV5-1|TRBJ2-7|-|-
CASSLEVARAQRRGLAGEQYF
TGCGCCAGCAGCTTGGAGGTTGCCCGGGCCCAAAGGCGGGGGCTAGCAGGCGAGCAGTACTTC
>TRBV4-1|TRBJ1-1|-|-
CASSQDRSNTEAFF
TGCGCCAGCAGCCAAGACCGGAGTAACACTGAAGCTTTCTTT
>TRBV18|TRBJ2-5|-|-
CASSPSGSETQYF
TGTGCCAGCTCACCATCAGGTTCAGAGACCCAGTACTTC
>TRBV9|TRBJ1-2|TRBD1|-
CASSAQGTYGYTF
TGTGCCAGCAGCGCACAGGGGACCTATGGCTACACCTTC
>TRBV19|TRBJ1-3|-|-
CASPGTFGNTIYF
TGTGCCAGTCCTGGGACATTCGGAAACACCATATATTTT
>TRBV5-1|TRBJ2-7|-|-
CASSPGWGQDSYEQYF
TGCGCCAGCAGCCCGGGGTGGGGACAAGACTCCTACGAGCAGTACTTC
>TRBV24-1|TRBJ1-2|-|-
CATSAGINYGYTF
TGTGCCACCAGTGCAGGGATTAACTATGGCTACACCTTC
>TRBV24-1|TRBJ1-2|-|-
CATSGGYGYTF
TGTGCCACCAGTGGAGGGTATGGCTACACCTTC
>TRBV7-2|TRBJ2-5|TRBD1|-
CASSLAGTGQETQYF
TGTGCCAGCAGCTTAGCAGGGACAGGTCAAGAGACCCAGTACTTC
>TRBV28|TRBJ1-1|-|-
CASKGRRPTAFF
TGTGCCAGCAAGGGGAGGCGACCCACGGCTTTCTTT
>TRBV5-1|TRBJ1-3|-|-
CASSNPDRISGNTIYF
TGCGCCAGCAGCAATCCCGACAGGATCTCTGGAAACACCATATATTTT
>TRBV29-1|TRBJ1-2|-|-
CSERQVGGYTF
TGCAGCGAAAGACAGGTCGGGGGCTACACCTTC
>TRBV27|TRBJ2-1|-|-
CASSRLNNEQFF
TGTGCCAGCAGTCGACTCAACAATGAGCAGTTCTTC
>TRBV25-1|TRBJ1-4|TRBD1|-
CASSLNTGGTNEKLFF
TGTGCCAGCAGCCTCAATACAGGGGGGACTAATGAAAAACTGTTTTTT
>TRBV3-1/TRBV3-2|TRBJ1-1|-|-
CASSQGTKFEAFF
TGTGCCAGCAGCCAAGGGACAAAATTTGAAGCTTTCTTT
>TRBV7-9|TRBJ1-4|TRBD1|-
CASSGQGAPNEKLFF
TGTGCCAGCAGCGGACAGGGGGCTCCTAATGAAAAACTGTTTTTT
>TRBV28|TRBJ2-7|-|-
CASSLVATTGYEQYF
TGTGCCAGCAGTTTAGTCGCGACCACCGGGTACGAGCAGTACTTC
>TRBV7-2|TRBJ2-1|-|-
CASSLASLANEQFF
TGTGCCAGCAGCTTAGCGAGCCTAGCCAATGAGCAGTTCTTC
>TRBV2|TRBJ1-6|TRBD1|-
CASSSGTGGNSPLHF
TGTGCCAGCAGTTCCGGGACAGGGGGAAATTCACCCCTCCACTTT
>TRBV24-1|TRBJ2-2|TRBD1|once
CATNTGAHTGELFF
TGTGCCACCAACACAGGGGCCCACACCGGGGAGCTGTTTTTT
>TRBV6-1|TRBJ2-7|TRBD2|once
CASSEDGAGVAYEQYF
TGTGCCAGCAGTGAAGATGGGGCGGGAGTCGCCTACGAGCAGTACTTC